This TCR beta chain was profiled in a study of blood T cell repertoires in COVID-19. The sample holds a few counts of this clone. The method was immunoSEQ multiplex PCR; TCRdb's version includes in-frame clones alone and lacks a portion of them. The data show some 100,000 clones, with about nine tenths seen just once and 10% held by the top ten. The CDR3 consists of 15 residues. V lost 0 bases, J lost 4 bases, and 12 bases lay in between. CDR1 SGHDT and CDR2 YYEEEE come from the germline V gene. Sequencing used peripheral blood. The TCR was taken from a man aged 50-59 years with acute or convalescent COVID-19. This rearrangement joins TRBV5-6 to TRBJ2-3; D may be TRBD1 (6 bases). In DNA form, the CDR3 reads TGTGCCAGCAGCTTGGGGGTACAGGGCCCAGATACGCAGTATTTT. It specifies CASSLGVQGPDTQYF.